These 18 T cell receptor beta chains came from one sample sequenced in a study of blood T cell repertoires in COVID-19. The repertoire was sequenced with immunoSEQ multiplex PCR; TCRdb's copy has only in-frame clones and lacks some. The table lists almost 55,000 clones, 88% of them singletons. The sequenced material came from peripheral blood. The origin of the receptors is a human donor in a cohort sampled during active COVID-19.

The V call is TRBV5-1, the J call TRBJ2-1; 13 bases are a match to TRBD2. This CDR3 has 17 residues. Looked up from germline, CDR1 is SGHRS and CDR2 is YFSETQ. The V and J ends lost 4 bases and 7 bases, in that order; junction bases with no gene match: 11. The CDR3 loop is CASSETPGLAGYNEQFF. In DNA, the CDR3 is TGCGCCAGCAGCGAAACACCGGGACTAGCGGGATATAATGAGCAGTTCTTC.

The V call is TRBV7-2, the J call TRBJ2-1; D is perhaps TRBD1 (6 bases). CDR1 and CDR2 (germline): SGHTA, FQGNSA. V was pared by 5 bases and J by 2 bases, with 16 bases between. The CDR3 totals 16 residues. CDR3 protein: CASSIQGQLTYNEQFF. CDR3 DNA: TGTGCCAGCAGCATACAGGGCCAGCTAACCTACAATGAGCAGTTCTTC.

The genes are TRBV7-8 and TRBJ2-7; weak D call: TRBD1 (6 bases). The V gene's germline CDR1 is SGHVS and CDR2 FQNEAQ. The V end lost 1 base, the J end lost 1 base, and 8 bases lay between the germline ends. The CDR3 length is 14 residues. CDR3 nucleotide sequence: TGTGCCAGCAGCTTAGGGGGACAATCCTACGAGCAGTACTTC. Its protein is CASSLGGQSYEQYF.

The chain is built from TRBV7-3 and TRBJ2-7, with D possibly being TRBD2 (6 bases). The CDR3 runs 14 residues. Per germline, CDR1 SGHTA and CDR2 FQGTGA. Trimming cost V 2 bases and J 0 bases, with 8 bases left between them. CDR3 amino acids: CASSLGGNSYEQYF. CDR3 in DNA: TGTGCCAGCAGCTTAGGAGGGAACTCCTACGAGCAGTACTTC.

The chain employs TRBV3-1 (or the pseudogene TRBV3-2) and TRBJ2-4, with no clear D. V was trimmed by 3 bases and J by 1 base, leaving 7 bases between them. This CDR3 comprises 14 residues. CDR1 and CDR2 from the germline V gene are LGHDT and YNNKEL (reference sequence). CDR3 residues: CASSQAGAKNIQYF. The CDR3, as DNA: TGTGCCAGCAGCCAGGCCGGGGCCAAAAACATTCAGTACTTC.

The rearrangement joins TRBV12-3 or TRBV12-4 to TRBJ2-3; D unclear. Trimming took 3 bases from V and 4 from J, leaving 8 bases between them. The CDR3 totals 13 residues. The DNA for the CDR3 is TGTGCCAGCAGTTTGTTTAGTTCAGATACGCAGTATTTT. It codes for CASSLFSSDTQYF.

CDR3 region: CASKRQNYGYTF. The CDR3 region has the DNA TGTGCCAGCAAAAGACAGAACTATGGCTACACCTTC. The chain recombines TRBV12-3 or TRBV12-4 with TRBJ1-2; TRBD1 is a possible D gene (5 bases). V lost 7 bases, J lost 2 bases, and 8 bases lay in between. The CDR3 covers 12 residues.

The chain is built from TRBV9 and TRBJ2-3; D may be TRBD2 (6 bases). The V end was cut by 3 bases, the J end by 2 bases, with 13 bases between. Germline V gene data show CDR1 as SGDLS and CDR2 as YYNGEE. The CDR3 is made up of 15 amino acids. As DNA, the CDR3 is TGTGCCAGCAGCGGACTAGAGACGATCACAGATACGCAGTATTTT. This encodes CASSGLETITDTQYF.

This clone is a singleton in its sample. V gene TRBV7-3 combines with J gene TRBJ2-3, with D maybe TRBD1 (5 bases). The CDR3 totals 13 residues. Germline loops: CDR1 SGHTA, CDR2 FQGTGA. Trimming shortened V by 1 base and J by 4 bases, and 6 bases separated the two germline ends. The DNA for the CDR3 is TGTGCCAGCAGCTTAAAGACAGCAGATACGCAGTATTTT. Amino acids: CASSLKTADTQYF.

This chain joins TRBV2 and TRBJ2-5; the D is unclear. This CDR3 has 11 residues. CDR1 SNHLY and CDR2 FYNNEI come from the germline V gene. With 8 bases removed from V and 5 bases from J, the gap between germline ends came to 9 bases. CDR3 in amino acids: CASEYWETQYF. In nucleotides, the CDR3 is TGTGCCAGCGAATACTGGGAGACCCAGTACTTC.

The J gene is TRBJ1-2, the V gene TRBV3-1 (or the pseudogene TRBV3-2); 9 positions agree with TRBD1. The CDR3 extends over 15 amino acids. Germline-derived CDR1 and CDR2 are LGHDT and YNNKEL (reference sequence). After removal of 0 bases from V and 8 bases from J, the junction contained 7 bases not matched to a gene. CDR3 sequence: CASSQEHRGQKGYTF. CDR3 sequence (DNA): TGTGCCAGCAGCCAAGAACACAGGGGGCAGAAGGGCTACACCTTC.

V usage is TRBV2 and J usage is TRBJ1-2; 7 nucleotides line up with TRBD1. V gave up 4 bases and J gave up 5 bases; unmatched junction bases: 7. The CDR3 is 14 amino acids. Per germline, CDR1 SNHLY and CDR2 FYNNEI. The DNA of the CDR3 is TGTGCCAGCAGTGTCGCAGGGGGAGGTTATGGCTACACCTTC. Its protein product is CASSVAGGGYGYTF. Full variable domain (outside the CDR3, taken from reference TRBV2 and TRBJ1-2): EPEVTQTPSHQVTQMGQEVILRCVPISNHLYFYWYRQILGQKVEFLVSFYNNEISEKSEIFDDQFSVERPDGSNFTLKIRSTKLEDSAMYFCASSVAGGGYGYTFGSGTRLTVV.

V usage is TRBV19 and J usage is TRBJ2-2; perhaps TRBD1 as D (5 bases). Germline CDR1 and CDR2: LNHDA and SQIVND (reference sequence). CDR3 length: 16 residues. Trimming left V 4 bases short and J 6 bases short, with 18 bases between. CDR3 nucleotide sequence: TGTGCCAGTAGTAAGGTCGCCAGGGAAGGTGCCGGGGAGCTGTTTTTT. Amino acids: CASSKVAREGAGELFF.

The chain couples TRBV29-1 to TRBJ2-3; 9 bases are a match to TRBD2. The germline CDR1 and CDR2 sequences are SQVTM and ANQGSEA. The CDR3 runs to 14 residues. V lost 7 bases, J lost 4 bases, and 9 bases stayed unmatched. The CDR3 nucleotides are TGCAGCGCTGGGGGCCTAGCGGGATCAGATACGCAGTATTTT. It yields the protein CSAGGLAGSDTQYF.

The chain uses TRBV10-2 and TRBJ2-2, with D possibly matching TRBD2 (6 bases). V lost 8 bases, J lost 8 bases, and 9 bases lay in between. Germline lookup yields CDR1 WSHSY and CDR2 SAAADI. This CDR3 region has 11 residues. The CDR3 DNA follows: TGCGCCAGCCAAGGGAGGGGGGAGCTGTTTTTT. Translated: CASQGRGELFF.

The V gene is TRBV2, the J gene TRBJ2-1, with D possibly TRBD2 on 6 matching bases. Per the germline V gene, CDR1 is SNHLY and CDR2 is FYNNEI. The CDR3 is made up of 14 amino acids. V was shortened by 4 bases and J by 5 bases, with 12 bases between the two germline ends. Here the CDR3 DNA reads TGTGCCAGCAGTGTTGAACGGGGGAACAATGAGCAGTTCTTC. Its protein product is CASSVERGNNEQFF. Drawing the rest from reference TRBV2 and TRBJ2-1, the complete variable domain is EPEVTQTPSHQVTQMGQEVILRCVPISNHLYFYWYRQILGQKVEFLVSFYNNEISEKSEIFDDQFSVERPDGSNFTLKIRSTKLEDSAMYFCASSVERGNNEQFFGPGTRLTVL.

The rearrangement uses TRBV18 and TRBJ2-1, with 8 nucleotides matching TRBD2. Germline lookup yields CDR1 KGHSH and CDR2 LQKENI. After removal of 1 base from V and 8 bases from J, the junction contained 7 bases not matched to a gene. The CDR3 length is 15 residues. The CDR3 bases are TGTGCCAGCTCACCACTAGCGGGGAGTCAGGATGAGCAGTTCTTC. Its protein is CASSPLAGSQDEQFF.

The V call is TRBV5-1, the J call TRBJ1-3; D uncertain. This CDR3 is built from 19 residues. The germline CDR1 and CDR2 sequences are SGHRS and YFSETQ. Deletions cut 1 base from V and 0 bases from J, with 20 bases between. CDR3 DNA sequence: TGCGCCAGCAGCTTGTTTGGCTCAATTGACTACGACTCTGGAAACACCATATATTTT. It yields the protein CASSLFGSIDYDSGNTIYF.